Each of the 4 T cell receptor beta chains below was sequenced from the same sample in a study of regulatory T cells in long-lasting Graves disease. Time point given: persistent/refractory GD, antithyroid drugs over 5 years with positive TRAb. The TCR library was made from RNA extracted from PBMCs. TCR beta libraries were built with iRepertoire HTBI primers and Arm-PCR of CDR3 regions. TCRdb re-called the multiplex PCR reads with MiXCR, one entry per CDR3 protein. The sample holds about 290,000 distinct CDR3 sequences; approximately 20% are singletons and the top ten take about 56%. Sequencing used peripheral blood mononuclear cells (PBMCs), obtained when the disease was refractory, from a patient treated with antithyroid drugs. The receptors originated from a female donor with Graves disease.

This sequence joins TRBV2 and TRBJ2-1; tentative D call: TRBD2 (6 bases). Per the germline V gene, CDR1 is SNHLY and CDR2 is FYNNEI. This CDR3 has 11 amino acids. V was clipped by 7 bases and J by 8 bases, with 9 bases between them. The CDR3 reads CASTRDYEQFF. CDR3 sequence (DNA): TGTGCCAGCACCAGGGACTATGAGCAGTTCTTC.

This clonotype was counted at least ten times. The CDR3 DNA follows: TGTGCCAGCAGTTACCATAGCGTTTACTACGAGCAGTACTTC. Translation gives CASSYHSVYYEQYF. The rearrangement uses TRBV6-5 and TRBJ2-7, with D possibly matching TRBD2 (5 bases). V was clipped by 2 bases and J by 3 bases, with 11 bases between them. CDR1 and CDR2 from the germline V gene are MNHEY and SVGAGI. The CDR3 has 14 residues.

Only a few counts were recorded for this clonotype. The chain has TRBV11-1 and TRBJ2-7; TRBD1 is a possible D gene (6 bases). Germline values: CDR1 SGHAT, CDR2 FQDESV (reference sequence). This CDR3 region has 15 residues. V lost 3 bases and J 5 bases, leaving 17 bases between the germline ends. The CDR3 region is CASSFDTGKAHEQYF. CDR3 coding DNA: TGTGCCAGCAGCTTTGATACAGGGAAAGCCCACGAGCAGTACTTC.

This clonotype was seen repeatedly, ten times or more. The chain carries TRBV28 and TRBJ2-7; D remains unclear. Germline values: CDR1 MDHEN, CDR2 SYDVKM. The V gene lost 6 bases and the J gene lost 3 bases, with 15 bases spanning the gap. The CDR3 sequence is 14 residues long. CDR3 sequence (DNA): TGTGCCAGCAGACAAACCAGTCCCTACTACGAGCAGTACTTC. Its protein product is CASRQTSPYYEQYF.